These 30 T cell receptor beta chains came from one sample sequenced in a study of regulatory T cells in long-lasting Graves disease. Sample time point: persistent/refractory GD, antithyroid drugs over 5 years with positive TRAb. With RNA extracted from PBMCs as input, the TCR library was made. In building TCR beta libraries, iRepertoire HTBI primers were used together with Arm-PCR of CDR3 regions. Each CDR3 protein is one row after TCRdb ran MiXCR on the multiplex PCR reads. The sample includes 600,000 to 800,000 distinct CDR3 sequences, around 30% seen only once; the top ten take 35% to 55%. The source material was peripheral blood mononuclear cells (PBMCs), sampled when the disease was refractory, from a patient treated with antithyroid drugs. These receptors all stem from a female donor with Graves disease.

This clonotype has a handful of counts. The chain combines TRBV24-1 with TRBJ1-1; D is unclear. V was clipped by 8 bases and J by 4 bases, with 16 bases between them. In germline, CDR1 is KGHDR, CDR2 SFDVKD. The length of the CDR3 is 14 residues. CDR3 sequence reads: CATTESRYPTEAFF. Written as DNA, the CDR3 is TGTGCCACCACCGAGTCCCGGTATCCCACTGAAGCTTTCTTT.

A note on this clonotype: Mismatch with germline at one junction end may stem from a read error. The chain has TRBV11-2 and TRBJ1-2; D gene ambiguous. CDR1 and CDR2 (germline): SGHAT, FQNNGV. The CDR3 spans 14 residues. CDR3 sequence: CTSSLETEHPGYTF. The CDR3 DNA reads TGTACCAGCAGCTTAGAAACAGAGCATCCTGGCTACACCTTC.

In the case of this clonotype: The conserved closing phenylalanine or tryptophan is absent in this CDR3, likely reflecting a read error. This chain connects TRBV7-9 to TRBJ1-1; 10 bases line up with TRBD1. The CDR3 has 18 amino acids. Germline V gene sequence: CDR1 SEHNR, CDR2 FQNEAQ (reference sequence). With V trimmed by 5 bases and J by 5 bases, 17 bases remained unmatched. This CDR3 is CASSPPPIPGQGWTEAFI. The CDR3 coding sequence is TGTGCCAGCAGCCCACCCCCCATCCCGGGACAGGGGTGGACTGAAGCTTTCATT.

This clonotype came up a few times. J is TRBJ1-1 and V is TRBV6-1; D not certain. The CDR3 has 12 residues. V dropped 10 bases and J dropped 1 base, with 10 bases sitting between them. The germline CDR1 and CDR2 sequences are MNHNS and SASEGT. The CDR3 loop reads CATRYGNTEAFF. The CDR3 coding sequence is TGTGCCACTAGATACGGGAACACTGAAGCTTTCTTT.

This chain connects TRBV29-1 to TRBJ1-1; D may be TRBD1 (5 bases). Deletions cut 7 bases from V and 2 bases from J, with 20 bases between. Germline CDR1 reads SQVTM; CDR2 reads ANQGSEA. The CDR3 length is 15 residues. The CDR3 sequence is CSAALGGGGNTEAFF. The CDR3 nucleotides read TGCAGCGCTGCCCTCGGTGGCGGGGGAAACACTGAAGCTTTCTTT.

The V and J genes are TRBV25-1 and TRBJ1-4; TRBD1 matches at 10 bases. Per germline, CDR1 MGHDK and CDR2 SYGVNS. The CDR3 is 15 residues long. J gave up 3 bases and V 6 bases, and 4 bases lay outside the gene matches. The CDR3 loop reads CASSRQGAANEKLFF. In DNA form, the CDR3 reads TGTGCCAGCAGCAGACAGGGGGCTGCTAATGAAAAACTGTTTTTT.

This clonotype was seen repeatedly, ten times or more. The V gene is TRBV29-1, the J gene TRBJ1-1, with 9 bases lining up with TRBD1. This CDR3 has 13 amino acids. Per germline, CDR1 SQVTM and CDR2 ANQGSEA. Trimming took 6 bases from V and 0 from J; bases not matched to a gene: 2. The CDR3 region is CSVGTGLNTEAFF. In DNA, the CDR3 is TGCAGCGTGGGGACAGGGCTGAACACTGAAGCTTTCTTT.

This clonotype was detected ten times or more. The V and J genes are TRBV3-1 and TRBJ1-1; D is perhaps TRBD1 (6 bases). This CDR3 comprises 15 residues. V lost 1 base and J 3 bases, leaving 12 bases between the germline ends. CDR1 is LGHDT and CDR2 is YNNKEL in the germline V gene (reference sequence). CDR3 bases: TGTGCCAGCAGCCAAGTAGGGGGGAGGGACACTGAAGCTTTCTTT. It encodes CASSQVGGRDTEAFF.

The rearrangement joins TRBV5-1 to TRBJ2-5; 12 bases align to TRBD1. TRBJ2-1 explains the end of the DNA better; the J call may be wrong. The CDR3 is 17 amino acids. Germline V lookup: CDR1 SGHRS, CDR2 YFSETQ. The CDR3 DNA reads as TGCGCCAGCAGCTTGGGATTATCGGGACAGGGGGCTAGTGAGCAGTTCTTC. This codes for CASSLGLSGQGASEQFF.

This clonotype was seen a few times. At one of its ends the junction is not consistent with the germline gene, which may arise from a read error. The V call is TRBV27, the J call TRBJ2-7; D might be TRBD2 (6 bases). The CDR3 consists of 13 residues. CDR1 is MNHEY, CDR2 SMNVEV, per germline (reference sequence). This CDR3 reads CASSISPRDHEDF. Written as DNA, the CDR3 is TGTGCCAGCAGTATTTCCCCGCGGGACCACGAAGACTTC.

The rearrangement joins TRBV20-1 to TRBJ2-7; D unresolved. Germline V gene sequence: CDR1 DFQATT, CDR2 SNEGSKA (reference sequence). The ends were cut back, 6 bases at V and 7 bases at J, with 16 bases in the middle. The CDR3 consists of 12 residues. CDR3 in DNA: TGCAGTGCGCCCGGATCCATGGGGGAGCAGTACTTC. Its protein is CSAPGSMGEQYF.

This clonotype was detected a few times. The V gene is TRBV20-1, the J gene TRBJ1-6; 9 bases are a match to TRBD1. V shed 4 bases, J shed 7 bases, and the junction held 8 bases outside the gene matches. The germline V gene encodes CDR1 DFQATT and CDR2 SNEGSKA (reference sequence). The CDR3 runs 15 residues. CDR3 sequence: CSATRAGTGNSPLHF. The DNA of the CDR3 is TGCAGTGCTACTAGGGCCGGGACAGGGAATTCACCCCTCCACTTT.

The rearrangement joins TRBV7-9 to TRBJ1-1; D gene ambiguous. CDR1 and CDR2 (germline): SEHNR, FQNEAQ (reference sequence). Trimming took 6 bases from V and 0 from J, leaving 8 bases between them. The CDR3 sequence is 13 residues long. This CDR3 is CASRPEMNTEAFF. The CDR3 DNA reads TGTGCCAGCAGACCTGAAATGAACACTGAAGCTTTCTTT.

This clonotype was counted a few times. The rearrangement uses TRBV6-1 and TRBJ2-7; a possible D gene is TRBD1 (5 bases). CDR3 length equals 13 residues. The V gene's germline CDR1 is MNHNS and CDR2 SASEGT. V lost 7 bases, J lost 2 bases, and 12 bases lay in between. CDR3: CASMGKGAYEQYF. The DNA of the CDR3 is TGTGCCAGCATGGGGAAAGGGGCCTACGAGCAGTACTTC.

The chain links TRBV20-1 to TRBJ1-1; 8 nucleotides match TRBD1. V shed 5 bases, J shed 0 bases, and the junction held 5 bases outside the gene matches. The V gene's germline CDR1 is DFQATT and CDR2 SNEGSKA (reference sequence). The CDR3 totals 14 residues. The CDR3 nucleotides read TGCAGTGCTTGGGACAGGACCATGAACACTGAAGCTTTCTTT. Translated, it gives CSAWDRTMNTEAFF.

This clonotype was seen a few times. This chain uses TRBV7-2 with TRBJ1-4; D is undetermined. V was shortened by 0 bases and J by 0 bases, with 8 bases between the two germline ends. Looked up from germline, CDR1 is SGHTA and CDR2 is FQGNSA. The CDR3 is 16 amino acids. CDR3 region: CASSLAAAATNEKLFF. CDR3 bases: TGTGCCAGCAGCTTAGCGGCAGCTGCAACTAATGAAAAACTGTTTTTT.

This chain uses TRBV3-1 with TRBJ1-2; 9 bases fit TRBD1. J gave up 8 bases and V 0 bases, and 7 bases lay outside the gene matches. Germline V lookup: CDR1 LGHDT, CDR2 YNNKEL (reference sequence). CDR3 size: 15 residues. In DNA form, the CDR3 reads TGTGCCAGCAGCCAAGATTCCTGGACAGGGGACGGCTACACCTTC. It is translated as CASSQDSWTGDGYTF. The full variable domain, completed using reference TRBV3-1 and TRBJ1-2, is DTAVSQTPKYLVTQMGNDKSIKCEQNLGHDTMYWYKQDSKKFLKIMFSYNNKELIINETVPNRFSPKSPDKAHLNLHINSLELGDSAVYFCASSQDSWTGDGYTFGSGTRLTVV.

This clonotype was counted a few times. The chain employs TRBV5-1 and TRBJ1-1; 8 bases match TRBD1. Germline V gene sequence: CDR1 SGHRS, CDR2 YFSETQ. CDR3 length equals 15 residues. V dropped 4 bases and J dropped 4; count of bases not matched to a gene: 9. The chain's CDR3 is CASSIDRGLGTEAFF. In DNA, the CDR3 is TGCGCCAGCAGCATCGACAGGGGCCTCGGCACTGAAGCTTTCTTT.

The genes are TRBV7-3 and TRBJ1-3, with unresolved D. Deletions cut 3 bases from V and 7 bases from J, with 13 bases between. Germline CDR1 and CDR2: SGHTA and FQGTGA. This CDR3 has 14 amino acids. The CDR3 coding sequence is TGTGCCAGCAGCTTGGAGGCGTCGGGGAACACCATATATTTT. It translates to CASSLEASGNTIYF.

Only a few counts were recorded for this clonotype. The chain carries TRBV19 and TRBJ1-2; perhaps TRBD1 as D (5 bases). The CDR3 contains 14 residues. Trimming removed 4 bases from V and 0 bases from J, with 9 bases in between. Germline V gives CDR1 LNHDA, CDR2 SQIVND (reference sequence). The CDR3, as DNA: TGTGCCAGTAGTACCCTGACAGCTAACTATGGCTACACCTTC. Translating gives CASSTLTANYGYTF.

This clonotype was detected ten times or more. This chain joins TRBV28 and TRBJ2-2, with unresolved D. The V gene's germline CDR1 is MDHEN and CDR2 SYDVKM. Deletions cut 3 bases from V and 0 bases from J, with 8 bases between. This CDR3 has 15 residues. The CDR3 loop reads CASSFVLSNTGELFF. CDR3 DNA: TGTGCCAGCAGTTTTGTTCTATCGAACACCGGGGAGCTGTTTTTT.

There are many counts of this clonotype. The genes are TRBV29-1 and TRBJ2-5, with D unclear. V gave up 6 bases and J gave up 4 bases, with 15 bases separating them. The CDR3 extends over 13 amino acids. Germline V CDR1 and CDR2: SQVTM, ANQGSEA. For the CDR3, the DNA is TGCAGCGTAACCGGCCCGAACGCAGAGACCCAGTACTTC. It yields the protein CSVTGPNAETQYF.

On this clonotype: This CDR3 is missing its conserved last phenylalanine or tryptophan, likely due to a read error. The J gene is TRBJ1-1, the V gene TRBV29-1; D gene ambiguous. The ends were cut back, 6 bases at V and 4 bases at J, with 12 bases in the middle. Germline CDR1 is SQVTM and CDR2 is ANQGSEA. This CDR3 has 12 residues. Written as DNA, the CDR3 is TGCAGCGTCCCCTCGGTGGGCACTGAAGCTTTCCTT. It yields the protein CSVPSVGTEAFL.

The sample holds a few counts of this clonotype. The genes are TRBV10-3 and TRBJ1-2; 8 bases are shared with TRBD1. The CDR3 spans 13 residues. Unmatched junction bases numbered 5, after V lost 8 bases and J lost 3 bases. From germline, CDR1 is ENHRY and CDR2 SYGVKD. The CDR3 bases are TGTGCCATCGGTGGGGGACAGGACTATGGCTACACCTTC. Translation gives CAIGGGQDYGYTF.

A remark on this clonotype: Compared with germline, one end of the junction differs, possibly owing to a read error. The chain couples TRBV20-1 to TRBJ1-1; D may be TRBD1 (5 bases). There are 12 residues in the CDR3. Per germline, CDR1 DFQATT and CDR2 SNEGSKA (reference sequence). The CDR3 sequence is CSGQGTRTEAFF. The CDR3 DNA reads TGTTCCGGGCAGGGAACGAGGACTGAAGCTTTCTTT.

The V gene is TRBV19, the J gene TRBJ1-1; D is perhaps TRBD1 (5 bases). This CDR3 contains 15 residues. V lost 7 bases and J lost 7, with 22 bases in between. Germline CDR1 and CDR2: LNHDA and SQIVND (reference sequence). CDR3 protein: CASKIGLSGEIEAFF. CDR3 coding DNA: TGTGCCAGTAAAATTGGGCTGTCGGGGGAGATTGAAGCTTTCTTT.

A remark on this clonotype: Germline is not matched at one junction end, which may reflect a read error. The rearrangement uses TRBV5-1 and TRBJ2-1; tentative D call: TRBD1 (6 bases). The CDR3 has 13 amino acids. The V gene's germline CDR1 is SGHRS and CDR2 YFSETQ. The CDR3 nucleotides read TGCGCCAGCAGCCTGGACAGAGTCAATGAGCTGTTCTTC. The encoded protein is CASSLDRVNELFF.

This clonotype turned up a few times. This chain connects TRBV12-3 or TRBV12-4 to TRBJ2-3; 7 nucleotides align to TRBD2. V shed 5 bases and J 2 bases; nucleotides not matched to a gene: 1. The CDR3 totals 13 residues. The DNA for the CDR3 is TGTGCCAGCAGTCGGGACTACACAGATACGCAGTATTTT. Amino acids: CASSRDYTDTQYF.

This chain joins TRBV5-8 and TRBJ1-1; a weak D match, TRBD1 (5 bases). V lost 4 bases and J 4 bases, leaving 17 bases between the germline ends. CDR1 SGHTS and CDR2 YDEGEE come from the germline V gene. The CDR3 sequence is 15 residues long. CDR3 sequence: CASSGGGRVPTEAFF. CDR3 nucleotide sequence: TGTGCCAGCAGCGGCGGGGGACGAGTACCCACTGAAGCTTTCTTT.

This clonotype was recorded a few times. This chain joins TRBV20-1 and TRBJ1-6; no clear D. This CDR3 is 13 amino acids long. Germline CDR1 reads DFQATT; CDR2 reads SNEGSKA (reference sequence). Between the trimmed V and J ends, which lost 0 bases and 6 bases, there was a span of 6 bases. The CDR3 DNA reads TGCAGTGCTAGAGACAGGCCTAATTCACCCCTCCACTTT. Translation: CSARDRPNSPLHF.